These 11 T cell receptor beta chains originate from one sample sequenced in a study of T-cell reconstitution after alpha-beta-depleted transplantation in children. TCRbeta library construction was performed incorporating unique molecular identifiers. Each CDR3 protein is one row after TCRdb ran MiXCR on the PCR reads. The sample contains hundreds of thousands of distinct CDR3 sequences, 9.5% to 13% of which appear only once. The sequences come from PBMCs, collected before TCRalphabeta/CD19-depleted stem cell transplant. These receptors were obtained from a child younger than two with acute myeloid leukemia, due to receive a stem cell transplant.

Ten or more counts support this clonotype. The chain's CDR3 is CASSYVAGAGELFF. Written as DNA, the CDR3 is TGTGCCAGCAGTTATGTCGCGGGGGCCGGGGAGCTGTTTTTT. The chain uses TRBV6-2 or TRBV6-3 and TRBJ2-2, with TRBD2 matching 7 bases. Per germline, CDR1 MNHEY and CDR2 SVGEGT. The CDR3 is made up of 14 amino acids. V lost 3 bases, J lost 6 bases, and 4 bases stayed unmatched.

This clonotype was seen repeatedly, ten times or more. V gene TRBV7-2 combines with J gene TRBJ2-7, with TRBD2 matching 12 bases. The V gene end was trimmed by 5 bases and the J gene end by 0 bases; junction bases not matched to a gene: 2. The CDR3 length is 15 residues. CDR1 and CDR2 (germline): SGHTA, FQGNSA. The CDR3 here is CASSTSGGSSYEQYF. CDR3 nucleotide sequence: TGTGCCAGCAGCACTAGCGGGGGGAGCTCCTACGAGCAGTACTTC.

This clonotype was found many times. This chain connects TRBV12-3 or TRBV12-4 to TRBJ2-3; TRBD2 matches at 9 bases. Trimming cost V 3 bases and J 2 bases; bases outside gene matches: 6. This CDR3 is 16 amino acids long. CDR3: CASSFGLAGPTDTQYF. CDR3 nucleotides: TGTGCCAGCAGTTTTGGGCTAGCGGGGCCCACAGATACGCAGTATTTT.

This clonotype has ten or more counts. One end of the junction varies from germline; a read error may be responsible. This sequence joins TRBV29-1 and TRBJ2-4; perhaps TRBD1 as D (6 bases). The CDR3 sequence is 12 residues long. Germline V CDR1 and CDR2: SQVTM, ANQGSEA. Here the CDR3 DNA reads TGCAGCGTTGGGACAGCCGAAAACATTCAGTACTTC. Protein: CSVGTAENIQYF.

This clonotype was observed many times. A junction end diverges from the germline sequence, so it may reflect a read error. This rearrangement joins TRBV2 to TRBJ1-5; tentative D call: TRBD1 (6 bases). The length of the CDR3 is 14 residues. Germline assignment: CDR1 SNHLY and CDR2 FYNNEI. The CDR3 sequence is CASREDRFNQPQHF. As DNA, the CDR3 is TGTGCCAGCAGGGAAGACAGGTTCAATCAGCCCCAGCATTTT.

This clonotype was seen ten or more times. The V and J genes are TRBV5-1 and TRBJ1-1; D not certain. CDR3 length: 13 amino acids. The germline gives CDR1 SGHRS, CDR2 YFSETQ. Trimming took 3 bases from V and 2 from J, leaving 8 bases between them. The CDR3 protein is CASSYTANTEAFF. CDR3 nucleotides: TGCGCCAGCAGCTACACAGCAAACACTGAAGCTTTCTTT.

CDR3 region: CASRPRDSQETQYF. The CDR3 DNA sequence: TGTGCCAGTAGGCCTCGGGACAGCCAAGAGACCCAGTACTTC. This rearrangement joins TRBV19 to TRBJ2-5, with 7 bases aligning to TRBD1. V was pared by 6 bases and J by 1 base, with 5 bases of the junction left unmatched. Germline lookup yields CDR1 LNHDA and CDR2 SQIVND (reference sequence). CDR3 length: 14 amino acids.

V is TRBV28 and J is TRBJ2-7, with 8 bases matching TRBD1. After removal of 3 bases from V and 7 bases from J, the junction contained 2 bases not matched to a gene. CDR1 is MDHEN and CDR2 is SYDVKM in the germline V gene. This CDR3 has 12 residues. The chain's CDR3 is CASSLRTGEQYF. The CDR3, as DNA: TGTGCCAGCAGTTTGAGGACAGGGGAGCAGTACTTC.

This clonotype occurred many times. V gene TRBV27 combines with J gene TRBJ2-1; 9 positions match TRBD1. CDR1 is MNHEY, CDR2 SMNVEV, per germline (reference sequence). This CDR3 is 14 amino acids long. V gave up 2 bases and J gave up 8 bases; unmatched junction bases: 4. CDR3 protein: CASSLGTGLDEQFF. CDR3 nucleotides: TGTGCCAGCAGTTTAGGGACAGGGCTGGATGAGCAGTTCTTC.

Ten or more counts support this clonotype. The gene calls are TRBV5-1 and TRBJ2-1; the match to TRBD2 covers 11 bases. Losses at the gene ends were 4 bases for V and 0 bases for J; bases not matched to a gene: 6. From germline, CDR1 is SGHRS and CDR2 YFSETQ. This CDR3 has 17 amino acids. The CDR3 DNA is TGCGCCAGCAGCCCATCTAGCGGGGGGAGCTCCTACAATGAGCAGTTCTTC. Its translation is CASSPSSGGSSYNEQFF.

In this sample, this clonotype turned up many times. The chain's CDR3 is CASSLDSTRLGEQFF. The CDR3 coding sequence is TGCGCCAGCAGCTTGGATTCGACTCGCCTAGGTGAGCAGTTCTTC. J is TRBJ2-1 and V is TRBV5-1; D call uncertain. The V end was cut by 0 bases, the J end by 9 bases, with 16 bases between. There are 15 residues in the CDR3. The germline CDR1 and CDR2 sequences are SGHRS and YFSETQ.